This T cell receptor beta chain was observed in a study of identical twins. Broader study findings: Cross-sectional statistical analysis was relied on for the conclusions, without the same donors being followed.

This clonotype was detected a few times. As yet, its antigen is unknown. CDR1 DFQATT and CDR2 SNEGSKA come from the germline V gene (reference sequence). V trimming: 5 bases; J trimming: 5 bases; junction bases outside the gene matches: 3. The CDR3 contains 15 residues. A universal primer site came from template switching; cDNA carried unique molecular identifiers. MiXCR, run by TCRdb on the 5' RACE reads, gives a single entry per CDR3 protein. The sample shows fewer than 350,000 distinct CDR3 sequences, about 8% of them seen only once. The sample also formed part of further work on yellow fever vaccine responses in identical twins. This second study notes: As reported, the vaccine T cell response of twins seemed partly convergent and partly personalized.

The chain has TRBV20-1 and TRBJ2-1; 16 nucleotides line up with TRBD2. Sequenced material: memory (CD45RO+) T cells sorted from blood. The source of this sequence is a woman between 18 and 29 years old in good health. The CDR3 reads CSADGTSGGDNEQFF. In DNA form, the CDR3 reads TGCAGTGCTGACGGGACTAGCGGGGGGGACAATGAGCAGTTCTTC.